A single sample gave rise to the 31 T cell receptor beta chains below, sequenced in a study of cytomegalovirus exposure and HLA in healthy donors (dated by TCRdb to 2015 to 2018). The library was prepared using the immunoSEQ multiplex PCR assay. A mixture of 60 forward primers for TCR Vbeta segments and 13 reverse primers for TCR Jbeta segments was used in the multiplex PCR. TCRdb re-hosts the immuneACCESS table, in-frame sequences only. Its copies lack some clones; in the studies checked, an unresolved V gene accounts for under half of them, and the cause for the rest is not known. The sample table lists roughly 100,000 clones, under 85% of them with a count of one. The ten largest clones represent over 7% of the sample. The sample was PBMCs. The receptors were sampled from a woman aged 40 to 55 in good health and CMV-seropositive.

V usage is TRBV7-8 and J usage is TRBJ1-2; D is ambiguous. This CDR3 is 12 amino acids long. Germline V gene data show CDR1 as SGHVS and CDR2 as FQNEAQ. V lost 1 base and J 8 bases, leaving 8 bases between the germline ends. DNA for the CDR3: TGTGCCAGCAGCTTAGATGTCGTGGGCTACACCTTC. Amino acids: CASSLDVVGYTF.

This chain links TRBV2 with TRBJ1-3, with 8 bases lining up with TRBD1. Looked up from germline, CDR1 is SNHLY and CDR2 is FYNNEI. Unmatched junction bases numbered 5, after V lost 7 bases and J lost 3 bases. The length of the CDR3 is 14 residues. The CDR3 loop is CASKTGGYGNTIYF. The CDR3 DNA reads TGTGCCAGCAAAACAGGGGGTTATGGAAACACCATATATTTT.

As for this clone: The junction does not match germline at one end; this may be a read error. This CDR3 is also generated by other DNA sequences in the sample. The chain joins TRBV27 to TRBJ1-6, with D possibly being TRBD1 (6 bases). Germline CDR1 is MNHEY and CDR2 is SMNVEV (reference sequence). CDR3 length equals 17 residues. CDR3 nucleotide sequence: TGCGCCAGCCGTGACCGGGACACCGACTCCTATAATTCACCCCTCCACTTT. Protein: CASRDRDTDSYNSPLHF.

This sequence joins TRBV19 and TRBJ2-2, with 8 bases identical to TRBD1. Germline trimming cut 7 bases from V and 1 base from J; bases unmatched to any gene: 5. The length of the CDR3 is 15 residues. CDR1 and CDR2 (germline): LNHDA, SQIVND (reference sequence). The DNA for the CDR3 is TGTGCCAGTAAAGGCGGGACAGGGAACACCGGGGAGCTGTTTTTT. Its translation: CASKGGTGNTGELFF.

The chain combines TRBV7-9 with TRBJ2-2; TRBD2 matches at 9 bases. The germline V gene has CDR1 SEHNR and CDR2 FQNEAQ (reference sequence). The CDR3 length is 16 residues. With V trimmed by 3 bases and J by 7 bases, 9 bases remained unmatched. The CDR3 sequence: CASSLGLAGPSGELFF. CDR3 nucleotide sequence: TGTGCCAGCAGCTTGGGTCTAGCGGGACCCAGCGGGGAGCTGTTTTTT.

The V call is TRBV6-5, the J call TRBJ1-1; possibly TRBD1 for D (5 bases). Germline lookup yields CDR1 MNHEY and CDR2 SVGAGI. This CDR3 comprises 14 residues. The germline V and J ends were trimmed by 4 bases and 1 base, with 10 bases remaining between them. For the CDR3, the DNA is TGTGCCAGCAGTTCGGACGGACAGAACACTGAAGCTTTCTTT. This encodes CASSSDGQNTEAFF.

The chain links TRBV13 to TRBJ2-7; D is perhaps TRBD1 (6 bases). CDR1 is PRHDT, CDR2 FYEKMQ, per germline (reference sequence). V was clipped by 1 base and J by 5 bases, with 9 bases between them. The CDR3 extends over 13 amino acids. The chain's CDR3 is CASSLDRVDEQYF. Here the CDR3 DNA reads TGTGCCAGCAGCTTAGACAGGGTTGACGAGCAGTACTTC.

This clone has only one observation. The chain combines TRBV12-5 with TRBJ2-5; D is possibly TRBD2 (5 bases). V was shortened by 6 bases and J by 5 bases, with 13 bases between the two germline ends. The CDR3 is 13 residues long. Looked up from germline, CDR1 is LGHNT and CDR2 is FRNRAP. The chain's CDR3 is CASGASGEETQYF. CDR3 nucleotide sequence: TGTGCTAGTGGGGCGAGCGGTGAGGAGACCCAGTACTTC.

CDR3 nucleotides: TGTGCCAGCAGGGGACAGGGTGGTCTAGGCTATGGCTACACCTTC. The encoded protein is CASRGQGGLGYGYTF. This chain joins TRBV2 and TRBJ1-2; 9 nucleotides align to TRBD1. V shed 6 bases and J 4 bases; nucleotides not matched to a gene: 9. This CDR3 is built from 15 residues. From germline, CDR1 is SNHLY and CDR2 FYNNEI. Filled out from reference TRBV2 and TRBJ1-2, the complete variable domain reads EPEVTQTPSHQVTQMGQEVILRCVPISNHLYFYWYRQILGQKVEFLVSFYNNEISEKSEIFDDQFSVERPDGSNFTLKIRSTKLEDSAMYFCASRGQGGLGYGYTFGSGTRLTVV.

The chain couples TRBV12-5 to TRBJ1-5; tentative D call: TRBD1 (6 bases). V was clipped by 0 bases and J by 3 bases, with 21 bases between them. The CDR3 contains 19 residues. Germline-derived CDR1 and CDR2 are LGHNT and FRNRAP. The CDR3: CASGLVTTGWVVSNQPQHF. The CDR3 DNA reads TGTGCTAGTGGTTTGGTCACTACAGGGTGGGTGGTCTCCAATCAGCCCCAGCATTTT.

This sequence joins TRBV6-6 and TRBJ1-2; 7 bases are a match to TRBD1. Germline CDR1 reads MNHNY; CDR2 reads SVGAGI (reference sequence). CDR3 length: 15 amino acids. After removal of 6 bases from V and 3 bases from J, the junction contained 10 bases not matched to a gene. The CDR3 region has the DNA TGTGCCAGCAGCCTCGGACAGGAGATTTACTATGGCTACACCTTC. This encodes CASSLGQEIYYGYTF.

The sample holds a few counts of this clone. The rearrangement uses TRBV6-1 and TRBJ2-3; D unresolved. The CDR3 has 15 amino acids. CDR1 is MNHNS and CDR2 is SASEGT in the germline V gene. Deletions cut 0 bases from V and 1 base from J, with 8 bases between. CDR3 sequence reads: CASSEAAGGTDTQYF. DNA of the CDR3: TGTGCCAGCAGTGAAGCGGCCGGAGGCACAGATACGCAGTATTTT.

The J gene is TRBJ1-1, the V gene TRBV9, with 8 bases that match TRBD1. Looked up from germline, CDR1 is SGDLS and CDR2 is YYNGEE. V lost 2 bases to trimming and J lost 4 bases; unmatched junction nucleotides: 4. This CDR3 spans 14 amino acids. CDR3 region: CASSVNTGGTEAFF. The CDR3 nucleotides are TGTGCCAGCAGCGTCAATACAGGGGGCACTGAAGCTTTCTTT.

J is TRBJ1-3 and V is TRBV9; D gene ambiguous. Germline CDR1 is SGDLS and CDR2 is YYNGEE. The CDR3 runs to 15 residues. Trimming cost V 0 bases and J 0 bases, with 7 bases left between them. The DNA for the CDR3 is TGTGCCAGCAGCGTAGCTCCGGTCTCTGGAAACACCATATATTTT. Its translation: CASSVAPVSGNTIYF.

The V and J genes are TRBV7-7 and TRBJ2-3, with TRBD2 matching 11 bases. Germline V gives CDR1 SSHAT, CDR2 FNYEAQ (reference sequence). The CDR3 runs to 18 residues. V trimming: 5 bases; J trimming: 6 bases; junction bases outside the gene matches: 16. CDR3: CASSPILPLAGVSDTQYF. CDR3 DNA: TGTGCCAGCAGCCCCATTCTGCCACTAGCGGGAGTTTCCGATACGCAGTATTTT.

The V gene is TRBV5-6, the J gene TRBJ2-7, with D unresolved. There are 15 residues in the CDR3. Per the germline V gene, CDR1 is SGHDT and CDR2 is YYEEEE. V lost 3 bases, J lost 0 bases, and 13 bases lay in between. CDR3 residues: CASSSDIAYSYEQYF. The CDR3 nucleotides are TGTGCCAGCAGCTCAGACATCGCCTACTCCTACGAGCAGTACTTC. Based on the CDR3 plus reference TRBV5-6 and TRBJ2-7, the full variable domain is DAGVTQSPTHLIKTRGQQVTLRCSPKSGHDTVSWYQQALGQGPQFIFQYYEEEERQRGNFPDRFSGHQFPNYSSELNVNALLLGDSALYLCASSSDIAYSYEQYFGPGTRLTVT.

The chain employs TRBV5-1 and TRBJ1-1; TRBD1 agrees at 11 bases. The CDR3 extends over 14 amino acids. V lost 3 bases, J lost 5 bases, and 3 bases stayed unmatched. Per germline, CDR1 SGHRS and CDR2 YFSETQ. CDR3 sequence (DNA): TGCGCCAGCAGCTGGGACAGGGGGTGGACTGAAGCTTTCTTT. As protein: CASSWDRGWTEAFF.

The chain uses TRBV6-1 and TRBJ2-7, with 7 positions matching TRBD2. Per the germline V gene, CDR1 is MNHNS and CDR2 is SASEGT. After removal of 2 bases from V and 7 bases from J, the junction contained 5 bases not matched to a gene. The CDR3 totals 13 residues. CDR3 sequence: CASSERGVREQYF. CDR3 DNA sequence: TGTGCCAGCAGTGAACGGGGGGTTAGAGAGCAGTACTTC.

This clone was counted only a few times. The chain recombines TRBV7-8 with TRBJ2-2; 12 bases line up with TRBD2. The CDR3 is made up of 16 amino acids. CDR1 and CDR2 (germline): SGHVS, FQNEAQ. The junction had 7 bases not matched to a gene; V was cut back by 4 bases and J by 7 bases. The CDR3 loop reads CASSYASGGAGGELFF. DNA of the CDR3: TGTGCCAGCAGCTACGCTAGCGGGGGGGCGGGCGGGGAGCTGTTTTTT.

This rearrangement joins TRBV11-2 to TRBJ2-7; 8 positions agree with TRBD1. From germline, CDR1 is SGHAT and CDR2 FQNNGV. The CDR3 loop spans 15 amino acids. J gave up 3 bases and V 3 bases, and 7 bases lay outside the gene matches. CDR3 loop: CASSLTWTGIYEQYF. Here the CDR3 DNA reads TGTGCCAGCAGCTTGACCTGGACAGGGATCTACGAGCAGTACTTC.

The V and J genes are TRBV5-3 and TRBJ2-7; 8 bases map to TRBD1. TRBV5-3 is an ORF; its function is uncertain. The CDR3 consists of 14 residues. V gave up 4 bases and J gave up 6 bases; unmatched junction bases: 9. CDR3: CARSTGQEIGEQYF. The CDR3 DNA is TGTGCCAGAAGCACGGGACAGGAGATTGGCGAGCAGTACTTC.

The chain employs TRBV15 and TRBJ2-3; 7 bases align to TRBD2. V lost 5 bases to trimming and J lost 8 bases; unmatched junction nucleotides: 13. Germline loops: CDR1 LNHNV, CDR2 YYDKDF (reference sequence). This CDR3 contains 15 residues. CDR3 residues: CATSPVGGFIGTQYF. The DNA of the CDR3 is TGTGCCACCAGCCCAGTGGGGGGGTTCATTGGTACGCAGTATTTT.

This chain links TRBV5-1 with TRBJ1-1, with 7 bases aligning to TRBD1. V trimming: 4 bases; J trimming: 10 bases; junction bases outside the gene matches: 10. Germline CDR1 SGHRS, CDR2 YFSETQ. There are 13 residues in the CDR3. CDR3 residues: CASSPRGGTAAFF. CDR3 DNA: TGCGCCAGCAGCCCTAGAGGGGGGACAGCAGCTTTCTTT.

CDR3: CASSYRLYTQYF. Written as DNA, the CDR3 is TGTGCCAGCAGTTACCGGTTATATACGCAGTATTTT. The chain combines TRBV6-6 with TRBJ2-3; unclear D gene. Deletions cut 2 bases from V and 7 bases from J, with 7 bases between. The length of the CDR3 is 12 residues. In germline, CDR1 is MNHNY, CDR2 SVGAGI (reference sequence).

V usage is TRBV7-3 and J usage is TRBJ1-1, with 8 bases matching TRBD1. Germline lookup yields CDR1 SGHTA and CDR2 FQGTGA. CDR3 size: 17 residues. The junction had 17 bases not matched to a gene; V was cut back by 3 bases and J by 8 bases. CDR3 in amino acids: CASSFLPIQGARTEAFF. In DNA form, the CDR3 reads TGTGCCAGCAGCTTCCTACCTATCCAGGGGGCGCGGACCGAAGCTTTCTTT.

The rearrangement uses TRBV29-1 and TRBJ2-1; the D gene is possibly TRBD2 (5 bases). CDR3 length: 16 residues. Germline V lookup: CDR1 SQVTM, CDR2 ANQGSEA. Trimming took off 0 bases at V and 2 bases at J, with 14 bases between the two ends. The CDR3 protein is CSVEDPDLTTYNEQFF. DNA for the CDR3: TGCAGCGTTGAAGACCCGGACTTGACAACCTACAATGAGCAGTTCTTC.

Of note for this clone: A junction boundary mismatches the germline segment, possibly from a read error. The CDR3 sequence: CSSSLRQGTGTQYF. CDR3 bases: TGTTCCAGCAGCTTAAGGCAGGGGACGGGTACGCAGTATTTT. This sequence joins TRBV7-9 and TRBJ2-3, with a weak D call TRBD1 (6 bases). CDR3 size: 14 residues. Per germline, CDR1 SEHNR and CDR2 FQNEAQ (reference sequence).

This clone has a handful of counts. The chain uses TRBV2 and TRBJ1-2, with 7 bases aligning to TRBD1. The CDR3 covers 13 residues. Germline-derived CDR1 and CDR2 are SNHLY and FYNNEI. Trimming removed 6 bases from V and 2 bases from J; junction bases left unmatched: 3. CDR3: CASRDRPNYGYTF. The CDR3 DNA sequence: TGTGCCAGCAGGGACAGGCCGAACTATGGCTACACCTTC.

This chain joins TRBV4-1 and TRBJ1-3; the D is unclear. Germline CDR1 reads MGHRA; CDR2 reads YSYEKL. Trimming shortened V by 6 bases and J by 0 bases, and 12 bases separated the two germline ends. CDR3 length equals 15 residues. The CDR3 protein is CASSSLLFSGNTIYF. The CDR3 DNA is TGCGCCAGCAGTTCCCTATTGTTCTCTGGAAACACCATATATTTT.

The chain recombines TRBV5-4 with TRBJ1-2, with a possible D match to TRBD1 (6 bases). CDR3 length: 15 residues. Trimming stripped 0 bases from V and 3 bases from J, with 12 bases between. The germline CDR1 and CDR2 sequences are SGHNT and YYREEE (reference sequence). Here the CDR3 reads CASSLARGEYYGYTF. In DNA, the CDR3 is TGTGCCAGCAGCTTGGCCAGGGGAGAGTACTATGGCTACACCTTC.

V usage is TRBV7-8 and J usage is TRBJ2-5; no clear D gene. TRBJ2-7 matches the DNA end more closely, so the J call is doubtful. CDR1 is SGHVS and CDR2 is FQNEAQ in the germline V gene. The CDR3 spans 14 residues. In DNA, the CDR3 is TGTGCCAGCAGCTCTTACTCCCTCTCCTACGAGCAGTACTTC. It is translated as CASSSYSLSYEQYF.